The rows below give T cell receptor beta chains drawn from one sample of a study of early T cells in non-severe SARS-CoV-2 infection. One entry per CDR3 protein results from TCRdb running MiXCR on the 5' RACE reads. The sample shows 80,000 to 100,000 distinct CDR3 sequences, about 12% of them seen only once. The sequenced sample was whole blood. The receptor source for this set is an adult who was a healthcare worker with PCR-confirmed SARS-CoV-2 infection or an uninfected control (not recorded which). CDR3s include the opening cysteine and the closing phenylalanine or tryptophan. Each record gives: clone size, J gene, D gene, V gene, CDR3 protein, CDR3 DNA. D genes are given only for firm matches. Size values are once, few and many counts, or a class for expanded clones, and some rows have none.

clone_size: few; j_call: TRBJ1-5; d_call: TRBD1; v_call: TRBV2; cdr3_aa: CASSDRGKNQPQHF; cdr3_nt: TGTGCCAGCAGTGACAGGGGGAAGAATCAGCCCCAGCATTTT
clone_size: few; j_call: TRBJ2-1; d_call: -; v_call: TRBV11-3; cdr3_aa: CASSLNAGDEQFF; cdr3_nt: TGTGCCAGCAGCTTAAACGCCGGCGATGAGCAGTTCTTC
clone_size: -; j_call: TRBJ2-5; d_call: -; v_call: TRBV7-9; cdr3_aa: CASSSSTPETQYF; cdr3_nt: TGTGCCAGCAGCTCATCGACACCAGAGACCCAGTACTTC
clone_size: many; j_call: TRBJ1-4; d_call: -; v_call: TRBV12-3/TRBV12-4; cdr3_aa: CASSRPPGKLFF; cdr3_nt: TGTGCCAGCAGTAGGCCGCCGGGGAAACTGTTTTTT
clone_size: few; j_call: TRBJ2-3; d_call: -; v_call: TRBV9; cdr3_aa: CASSVDVGPNTDTQYF; cdr3_nt: TGTGCCAGCAGCGTAGATGTAGGGCCGAACACAGATACGCAGTATTTT
clone_size: -; j_call: TRBJ2-7; d_call: -; v_call: TRBV21-1; cdr3_aa: CASSKENGTSKKPGIF; cdr3_nt: TGTGCCAGCAGCAAAGAGAACGGGACTAGCAAGAAACCCGGAATTTTC
clone_size: few; j_call: TRBJ2-1; d_call: -; v_call: TRBV12-3/TRBV12-4; cdr3_aa: CASSQSTGYNEQFF; cdr3_nt: TGTGCCAGCAGTCAGAGCACAGGGTACAATGAGCAGTTCTTC
clone_size: many; j_call: TRBJ1-6; d_call: -; v_call: TRBV19; cdr3_aa: CASQIQGIGSPLHF; cdr3_nt: TGTGCCAGCCAAATTCAGGGTATTGGATCACCCCTCCACTTT
clone_size: -; j_call: TRBJ2-5; d_call: TRBD1; v_call: TRBV11-2; cdr3_aa: CASSRDSFRETQYF; cdr3_nt: TGTGCCAGCAGCCGGGACAGCTTCAGGGAGACCCAGTACTTC
clone_size: -; j_call: TRBJ2-1; d_call: -; v_call: TRBV10-1; cdr3_aa: CASSTGDPYNEQFF; cdr3_nt: TGCGCCAGCAGTACGGGAGACCCCTACAATGAGCAGTTCTTC
clone_size: few; j_call: TRBJ1-2; d_call: -; v_call: TRBV5-4; cdr3_aa: CASSLLQPSDYGYTF; cdr3_nt: TGTGCCAGCAGCTTATTACAACCGAGCGACTATGGCTACACCTTC
clone_size: many; j_call: TRBJ2-3; d_call: -; v_call: TRBV28; cdr3_aa: CASSTKDLLQINAGATDTQYF; cdr3_nt: TGTGCCAGCAGCACCAAAGACCTTCTCCAAATTAATGCGGGGGCCACAGATACGCAGTATTTT
clone_size: many; j_call: TRBJ1-2; d_call: -; v_call: TRBV6-2/TRBV6-3; cdr3_aa: CASSEQGRNYGYTF; cdr3_nt: TGTGCCAGCAGCGAACAGGGTAGAAACTATGGCTACACCTTC
clone_size: -; j_call: TRBJ1-4; d_call: -; v_call: TRBV20-1; cdr3_aa: CSAIPIQGIGKLFF; cdr3_nt: TGCAGTGCCATTCCTATACAGGGAATTGGAAAACTGTTTTTT
clone_size: -; j_call: TRBJ1-2; d_call: TRBD1; v_call: TRBV11-1; cdr3_aa: CASTPDRGGGYTF; cdr3_nt: TGTGCCAGCACCCCGGACAGGGGAGGCGGCTACACCTTC
clone_size: -; j_call: TRBJ1-1; d_call: TRBD1; v_call: TRBV13; cdr3_aa: CASSLEGQGIPEAFF; cdr3_nt: TGTGCCAGCAGCCTAGAGGGACAGGGGATCCCTGAAGCTTTCTTT
clone_size: -; j_call: TRBJ2-2; d_call: -; v_call: TRBV6-6; cdr3_aa: CANSYSDGGELFF; cdr3_nt: TGTGCCAACAGTTACTCCGACGGCGGGGAGCTGTTTTTT
clone_size: few; j_call: TRBJ2-7; d_call: TRBD1; v_call: TRBV20-1; cdr3_aa: CSAKPHRGASYEQYF; cdr3_nt: TGCAGTGCAAAACCACACAGGGGGGCTTCCTACGAGCAGTACTTC
clone_size: -; j_call: TRBJ2-5; d_call: TRBD1; v_call: TRBV7-6; cdr3_aa: CASSLPYRGETQYF; cdr3_nt: TGTGCCAGCAGCTTACCCTACAGGGGTGAGACCCAGTACTTC
clone_size: -; j_call: TRBJ2-3; d_call: -; v_call: TRBV3-1; cdr3_aa: CASSQEWRGGTDTQYF; cdr3_nt: TGTGCCAGCAGCCAAGAGTGGAGAGGGGGCACAGATACGCAGTATTTT
clone_size: few; j_call: TRBJ1-6; d_call: TRBD1; v_call: TRBV12-3/TRBV12-4; cdr3_aa: CASSAGTVSGSYNSPLHF; cdr3_nt: TGTGCCAGCAGTGCGGGGACAGTGTCAGGCTCCTATAATTCACCCCTCCACTTT
clone_size: many; j_call: TRBJ2-1; d_call: TRBD1; v_call: TRBV28; cdr3_aa: CASSPSSGQGGHEQFF; cdr3_nt: TGTGCCAGCAGTCCCTCCTCGGGACAGGGAGGTCATGAGCAGTTCTTC
clone_size: -; j_call: TRBJ2-5; d_call: TRBD1; v_call: TRBV4-3; cdr3_aa: CASSQDIGQGQETQYF; cdr3_nt: TGCGCCAGCAGCCAAGATATCGGACAGGGGCAAGAGACCCAGTACTTC
clone_size: many; j_call: TRBJ1-1; d_call: -; v_call: TRBV5-1; cdr3_aa: CASSPDRSTEAFF; cdr3_nt: TGCGCCAGCAGCCCGGACAGATCCACTGAAGCTTTCTTT
clone_size: many; j_call: TRBJ2-7; d_call: TRBD2; v_call: TRBV4-3; cdr3_aa: CASSQGAGLAGAEQYF; cdr3_nt: TGCGCCAGCAGCCAAGGAGCTGGACTAGCGGGAGCCGAGCAGTACTTC
clone_size: -; j_call: TRBJ1-4; d_call: -; v_call: TRBV20-1; cdr3_aa: CSASDRRDEKLFF; cdr3_nt: TGCAGTGCCAGTGACAGGCGGGATGAAAAACTGTTTTTT
clone_size: many; j_call: TRBJ2-7; d_call: -; v_call: TRBV20-1; cdr3_aa: CSAKSADQIWGSYEQYF; cdr3_nt: TGCAGTGCTAAAAGCGCCGACCAGATTTGGGGCAGTTACGAGCAGTACTTC
clone_size: -; j_call: TRBJ1-1; d_call: -; v_call: TRBV6-6; cdr3_aa: CASRASRHTEAFF; cdr3_nt: TGTGCCAGCAGGGCCTCTCGACACACTGAAGCTTTCTTT
clone_size: few; j_call: TRBJ2-1; d_call: TRBD2; v_call: TRBV5-6; cdr3_aa: CASSPKGLAGYNEQFF; cdr3_nt: TGTGCCAGCAGCCCGAAAGGACTAGCGGGATACAATGAGCAGTTCTTC
clone_size: -; j_call: TRBJ2-7; d_call: TRBD2; v_call: TRBV4-1; cdr3_aa: CASSQTLAGDRYEQYF; cdr3_nt: TGCGCCAGCAGCCAAACTCTAGCGGGGGACCGGTACGAGCAGTACTTC
clone_size: few; j_call: TRBJ2-5; d_call: TRBD2; v_call: TRBV20-1; cdr3_aa: CSAKREGRETQYF; cdr3_nt: TGCAGTGCAAAGCGGGAGGGCCGGGAGACCCAGTACTTC
clone_size: -; j_call: TRBJ1-1; d_call: -; v_call: TRBV27; cdr3_aa: CASSLLGARGTEAFF; cdr3_nt: TGTGCCAGCAGTTTATTGGGGGCGCGAGGGACTGAAGCTTTCTTT
clone_size: many; j_call: TRBJ2-1; d_call: TRBD2; v_call: TRBV11-2; cdr3_aa: CASSGTSGRNEQFF; cdr3_nt: TGTGCCAGCAGCGGGACTAGCGGGAGGAATGAGCAGTTCTTC
clone_size: -; j_call: TRBJ2-7; d_call: TRBD2; v_call: TRBV6-2/TRBV6-3; cdr3_aa: CASSYSGTTLYEQYF; cdr3_nt: TGTGCCAGCAGTTACTCGGGGACTACCCTTTACGAGCAGTACTTC
clone_size: many; j_call: TRBJ2-1; d_call: -; v_call: TRBV24-1; cdr3_aa: CATSDNAGGLTYNEQFF; cdr3_nt: TGTGCCACCAGTGATAATGCCGGAGGACTGACATACAATGAGCAGTTCTTC
clone_size: few; j_call: TRBJ1-5; d_call: TRBD1; v_call: TRBV12-3/TRBV12-4; cdr3_aa: CASSSTGGNQPQHF; cdr3_nt: TGTGCCAGCAGTTCCACAGGGGGCAATCAGCCCCAGCATTTT
clone_size: -; j_call: TRBJ2-3; d_call: -; v_call: TRBV7-8; cdr3_aa: CASTGTHRPDTQYF; cdr3_nt: TGTGCCAGCACCGGGACTCACAGGCCAGATACGCAGTATTTT
clone_size: -; j_call: TRBJ2-2; d_call: -; v_call: TRBV6-1; cdr3_aa: CASSHRSGELFF; cdr3_nt: TGTGCCAGCAGTCACCGATCCGGGGAGCTGTTTTTT
clone_size: -; j_call: TRBJ2-2; d_call: -; v_call: TRBV5-1; cdr3_aa: CASSDPQGHGELFF; cdr3_nt: TGCGCCAGCAGCGACCCCCAGGGCCACGGGGAGCTGTTTTTT
clone_size: -; j_call: TRBJ2-1; d_call: -; v_call: TRBV7-9; cdr3_aa: CASSPGVAGYNEQFF; cdr3_nt: TGTGCCAGCAGCCCCGGGGTTGCAGGGTACAATGAGCAGTTCTTC
clone_size: many; j_call: TRBJ2-1; d_call: -; v_call: TRBV6-5; cdr3_aa: CASSYSAGLEEQFF; cdr3_nt: TGTGCCAGCAGTTACTCGGCGGGACTGGAAGAGCAGTTCTTC
clone_size: -; j_call: TRBJ2-5; d_call: TRBD1; v_call: TRBV20-1; cdr3_aa: CSARDLGQRSQYF; cdr3_nt: TGCAGTGCTAGAGATCTGGGACAGCGCTCCCAGTACTTC
clone_size: many; j_call: TRBJ1-1; d_call: -; v_call: TRBV5-4; cdr3_aa: CASSRLVGAWEAFF; cdr3_nt: TGTGCCAGCAGCCGTCTGGTTGGGGCGTGGGAAGCTTTCTTT
clone_size: few; j_call: TRBJ2-5; d_call: -; v_call: TRBV6-1; cdr3_aa: CASDPWRGERQETQYF; cdr3_nt: TGTGCCAGCGACCCCTGGCGGGGAGAGCGGCAAGAGACCCAGTACTTC
clone_size: few; j_call: TRBJ1-2; d_call: -; v_call: TRBV2; cdr3_aa: CASSAIEHGYTF; cdr3_nt: TGTGCCAGCAGCGCCATTGAGCATGGCTACACCTTC
clone_size: -; j_call: TRBJ2-3; d_call: -; v_call: TRBV7-8; cdr3_aa: CASSLGGTSLSTDTQYF; cdr3_nt: TGTGCCAGCAGCTTAGGGGGGACTTCACTAAGCACAGATACGCAGTATTTT
clone_size: -; j_call: TRBJ2-3; d_call: -; v_call: TRBV6-6; cdr3_aa: CASSYSNSASTDTQYF; cdr3_nt: TGTGCCAGCAGTTACTCGAATAGCGCGAGCACAGATACGCAGTATTTT
clone_size: many; j_call: TRBJ2-3; d_call: TRBD2; v_call: TRBV5-6; cdr3_aa: CASSSVQSGVTDTQYF; cdr3_nt: TGTGCCAGCAGCTCGGTCCAAAGCGGGGTCACAGATACGCAGTATTTT
clone_size: -; j_call: TRBJ2-5; d_call: TRBD2; v_call: TRBV10-3; cdr3_aa: CAISAPPGLGLETQYF; cdr3_nt: TGTGCCATCAGTGCTCCTCCGGGACTAGGCTTGGAGACCCAGTACTTC
clone_size: many; j_call: TRBJ2-5; d_call: -; v_call: TRBV10-2; cdr3_aa: CASSDGSRGGRETQYF; cdr3_nt: TGCGCCAGCAGTGATGGAAGTCGGGGTGGTAGAGAGACCCAGTACTTC
clone_size: -; j_call: TRBJ2-1; d_call: -; v_call: TRBV7-2; cdr3_aa: CASSRTGAEQFF; cdr3_nt: TGTGCCAGCAGCCGAACAGGTGCTGAGCAGTTCTTC
clone_size: -; j_call: TRBJ2-3; d_call: TRBD2; v_call: TRBV12-3/TRBV12-4; cdr3_aa: CASSFGVAGADTQYF; cdr3_nt: TGTGCCAGCAGTTTCGGGGTAGCGGGTGCGGATACGCAGTATTTT
clone_size: -; j_call: TRBJ2-3; d_call: -; v_call: TRBV4-2; cdr3_aa: CASSQGRQSSTDTQYF; cdr3_nt: TGTGCCAGCAGCCAAGGTCGGCAGTCTAGCACAGATACGCAGTATTTT
clone_size: few; j_call: TRBJ2-5; d_call: TRBD1; v_call: TRBV20-1; cdr3_aa: CSAWTGASQETQYF; cdr3_nt: TGCAGTGCTTGGACAGGGGCCTCCCAAGAGACCCAGTACTTC
clone_size: many; j_call: TRBJ2-1; d_call: TRBD2; v_call: TRBV27; cdr3_aa: CASSLAPGRGIYEQFF; cdr3_nt: TGTGCCAGCAGTTTAGCCCCCGGGAGGGGTATTTATGAGCAGTTCTTC
clone_size: -; j_call: TRBJ1-1; d_call: -; v_call: TRBV6-5; cdr3_aa: CASSLQGSGNTEAFF; cdr3_nt: TGTGCCAGCAGCCTACAGGGATCAGGGAACACTGAAGCTTTCTTT
clone_size: few; j_call: TRBJ2-1; d_call: TRBD2; v_call: TRBV27; cdr3_aa: CASSLTSGSQFF; cdr3_nt: TGTGCCAGCAGTCTTACTAGCGGGAGTCAGTTCTTC